This T cell receptor (beta chain) was captured in a study of CD4 T cells in lung cancer (dated by TCRdb to about 2019). Describing the broader study: The study screened blood T cells of NSCLC patients for responses to candidate mutation-encoded neoepitopes and isolated neoantigen-specific CD4+ T-cell clones and TCRs. Tumor and non-adjacent lung tissue were obtained from four patients undergoing curative-intent resections for stage I-III non-small cell lung cancer. Deep sequencing of TCRB was used to follow the frequency of neoantigen-specific clonotypes in tumor resections, non-adjacent lung and cultured T-cell products. The resected patients had lung adenocarcinoma or squamous cell carcinoma, were aged 60 to 69 at blood donation, and mostly were former smokers. Treatments received by the patients before blood donation included platinum chemotherapy, and some patients received nivolumab or pembrolizumab.

About this clone: This receptor's antigen is unknown. The record has no base qualities; no much larger clone is one base away.

The research as a whole found: Some responses derived from blood might reflect in vitro priming of naive T cells or cross-reactivity instead of memory responses to the cancer.

The method behind the library was the immunoSEQ multiplex PCR assay. DNA was isolated using Qiagen DNeasy or QIAamp micro DNA kits, and TCRB was sequenced using the Adaptive Biotechnology human TCRB sequencing kit. An Illumina MiSeq was used to sequence the TCRB libraries. Concerning the study's data processing: TCRB sequence data were analyzed using the kit provider's software, and tumor enrichment of clonotype templates was assessed with Fisher's exact test. TCRdb mirrors the immuneACCESS table, restricted to in-frame sequences. Some clones are absent from its copies; in checked studies, under half trace to an unresolved V gene, and the reason for the others is unknown. The V and J calls and clone size were taken over from that table, and D and trimming were inferred from the DNA. The sample includes approximately 10,000 clones, with 50% to 75% observed a single time. The ten largest clonotypes hold 15% to 19% of the sample.

Non-adjacent lung tissue was collected from the same resection as far as possible from the malignant lesion, at least 3 cm away. The CDR3 holds 14 amino acids from the cysteine to the phenylalanine. CDR3 DNA is the only sequence kept; it has 42 bases, read in frame from the first base. According to the germline V gene, CDR1 reads MNHEY and CDR2 reads SVGAGI. Deletion took 8 bases off V and 3 bases off J, with a span of 14 bases between the germline ends. This clonotype was obtained from a man aged 55 to 70 with non-small cell lung cancer. The chain joins TRBV6-5 to TRBJ2-1; matching of 6 bases hints at TRBD2 as the D gene. Sequencing used normal lung tissue taken away from the tumor. The DNA is TGTGCCAGCTCTTTGACTAGAATCTACAATGAGCAGTTCTTC. This sequence encodes CASSLTRIYNEQFF.